What follows are 30 T cell receptor beta chains derived from one specimen sequenced in a study of blood T cell repertoires in COVID-19. TCRdb's table, derived via immunoSEQ multiplex PCR, lists solely in-frame clones and lacks some. Of 90,000 to 110,000 clones listed, under 90% are singletons. The sequenced sample was peripheral blood. The origin of the receptors is a man older than 75 with acute or convalescent COVID-19.

This chain links TRBV2 with TRBJ2-2, with 9 bases lining up with TRBD1. Germline CDR1 reads SNHLY; CDR2 reads FYNNEI. This CDR3 is 14 amino acids long. V gave up 6 bases and J gave up 6 bases; unmatched junction bases: 5. The CDR3 here is CASRNRGLAGELFF. The DNA for the CDR3 is TGTGCCAGCAGAAACAGGGGGCTAGCCGGGGAGCTGTTTTTT.

V is TRBV30 and J is TRBJ2-5, with 7 bases that match TRBD1. Losses at the gene ends were 5 bases for V and 4 bases for J; bases not matched to a gene: 7. The germline CDR1 and CDR2 sequences are GTSNPN and SVGIG (reference sequence). CDR3 length: 13 amino acids. The CDR3, as DNA: TGTGCCTGGGGCACAGGGGTAAGAGAGACCCAGTACTTC. Translation gives CAWGTGVRETQYF.

This rearrangement joins TRBV29-1 to TRBJ2-1; 7 positions agree with TRBD1. Germline V gene lookup returns CDR1 SQVTM and CDR2 ANQGSEA. Losses at the gene ends were 3 bases for V and 7 bases for J; bases not matched to a gene: 6. The CDR3 covers 13 residues. The CDR3 spells CSVDPTGMNEQFF. The CDR3 bases are TGCAGCGTTGATCCGACAGGGATGAATGAGCAGTTCTTC.

This chain joins TRBV5-8 and TRBJ1-1; D gene uncertain. The CDR3 runs to 12 residues. Germline CDR1 reads SGHTS; CDR2 reads YDEGEE. V lost 0 bases, J lost 4 bases, and 4 bases lay in between. Here the CDR3 DNA reads TGTGCCAGCAGCTTGGTCCGCACTGAAGCTTTCTTT. This codes for CASSLVRTEAFF.

In nucleotides, the CDR3 is TGTGCCATCAGTGAGTCGGCAGGGTGGTACCAAGAGACCCAGTACTTC. Encoded protein: CAISESAGWYQETQYF. The chain has TRBV10-3 and TRBJ2-5; tentative D call: TRBD1 (5 bases). V dropped 0 bases and J dropped 0 bases, with 11 bases sitting between them. CDR1 is ENHRY, CDR2 SYGVKD, per germline. This CDR3 is built from 16 residues.

The V gene is TRBV18, the J gene TRBJ2-7; 12 nucleotides align to TRBD1. The CDR3 totals 15 residues. Germline-derived CDR1 and CDR2 are KGHSH and LQKENI. Trimming at V came to 3 bases and at J to 12 bases, leaving 12 bases not matched to a gene. DNA of the CDR3: TGTGCCAGCTCACCGTTAGGGACAGGGGGCGAACTTTGGTACTTC. Its translation is CASSPLGTGGELWYF.

This sequence joins TRBV18 and TRBJ2-3; D not resolved. CDR3 length: 13 residues. Trimming removed 2 bases at V and 5 bases at J, with 8 bases between. Germline V gene sequence: CDR1 KGHSH, CDR2 LQKENI. CDR3 residues: CASSPNPKDTQYF. CDR3 DNA: TGTGCCAGCTCACCAAACCCTAAAGATACGCAGTATTTT. Looking up the rest from reference TRBV18 and TRBJ2-3 gives the full variable domain: NAGVMQNPRHLVRRRGQEARLRCSPMKGHSHVYWYRQLPEEGLKFMVYLQKENIIDESGMPKERFSAEFPKEGPSILRIQQVVRGDSAAYFCASSPNPKDTQYFGPGTRLTVL.

The gene calls are TRBV19 and TRBJ1-5; TRBD1 is a possible D gene (6 bases). The CDR3 loop spans 15 amino acids. The germline CDR1 and CDR2 sequences are LNHDA and SQIVND (reference sequence). V was cut by 1 base and J by 0 bases, with 7 bases left in between. The CDR3 sequence: CASSIAGASNQPQHF. DNA for the CDR3: TGTGCCAGTAGTATAGCAGGGGCTAGCAATCAGCCCCAGCATTTT.

V usage is TRBV6-2 or TRBV6-3 and J usage is TRBJ1-5; TRBD1 aligns across 10 bases. J gave up 4 bases and V 5 bases, and 5 bases lay outside the gene matches. Germline V lookup: CDR1 MNHEY, CDR2 SVGEGT. The CDR3 has 15 amino acids. The CDR3 DNA follows: TGTGCCAGCAGTCGGGACAGGGGATTGAATCAGCCCCAGCATTTT. Protein: CASSRDRGLNQPQHF.

The rearrangement uses TRBV5-1 and TRBJ1-2, with D unresolved. The CDR3 covers 15 residues. CDR1 is SGHRS, CDR2 YFSETQ, per germline. Trimming pared 4 bases from V and 3 bases from J, leaving 16 bases between. The CDR3 sequence is CASSPRGGSDYGYTF. CDR3 DNA: TGCGCCAGCAGCCCCCGGGGAGGGTCGGACTATGGCTACACCTTC.

This rearrangement joins TRBV6-5 to TRBJ1-6; 9 bases match TRBD1. The germline gives CDR1 MNHEY, CDR2 SVGAGI. V shed 2 bases, J shed 10 bases, and the junction held 6 bases outside the gene matches. The CDR3 consists of 15 residues. CDR3 nucleotides: TGTGCCAGCAGTTACGCGGACAGGGGTTACTCACCCCTCCACTTT. Encoded protein: CASSYADRGYSPLHF.

The J gene is TRBJ2-7, the V gene TRBV11-2, with 11 positions matching TRBD1. The J segment lost 4 bases and the V segment lost 4 bases, leaving 3 bases of the junction unmatched. The CDR3 spans 14 residues. Germline lookup yields CDR1 SGHAT and CDR2 FQNNGV. DNA for the CDR3: TGTGCCAGCAGCTGGACAGGGGGCGGGTACGAGCAGTACTTC. It is translated as CASSWTGGGYEQYF.

The chain links TRBV11-2 to TRBJ2-5, with 8 bases lining up with TRBD2. V dropped 2 bases and J dropped 1; count of bases not matched to a gene: 3. CDR1 is SGHAT, CDR2 FQNNGV, per germline. The CDR3 covers 15 residues. CDR3 nucleotides: TGTGCCAGCAGCTTAAGAGCGGGAGTCCAAGAGACCCAGTACTTC. Its translation: CASSLRAGVQETQYF.

The chain joins TRBV28 to TRBJ1-5; D is uncertain. Germline V gives CDR1 MDHEN, CDR2 SYDVKM. The CDR3 loop spans 14 amino acids. Trimming stripped 3 bases from V and 0 bases from J, with 6 bases between. The CDR3 bases are TGTGCCAGCAGTTTGGGCACTAGCAATCAGCCCCAGCATTTT. Protein product: CASSLGTSNQPQHF.

This clone was observed many times. The chain combines TRBV7-2 with TRBJ1-5; D not certain. CDR3 length: 13 residues. Trimming left V 4 bases short and J 4 bases short, with 8 bases between. The V gene's germline CDR1 is SGHTA and CDR2 FQGNSA. For the CDR3, the DNA is TGTGCCAGCAGCTCCTCTACTAATCAGCCCCAGCATTTT. As protein: CASSSSTNQPQHF.

This chain uses TRBV7-3 with TRBJ2-1, with 8 bases aligning to TRBD2. This CDR3 has 16 amino acids. Germline lookup yields CDR1 SGHTA and CDR2 FQGTGA. J gave up 8 bases and V 1 base, and 10 bases lay outside the gene matches. The CDR3 DNA is TGTGCCAGCAGCTTAAATCCGGGACTAGAGGCAGATGAGCAGTTCTTC. It encodes CASSLNPGLEADEQFF.

The chain joins TRBV6-5 to TRBJ2-7, with TRBD2 identical over 7 bases. The CDR3 contains 13 residues. From germline, CDR1 is MNHEY and CDR2 SVGAGI. The ends lost 10 bases at V and 0 bases at J; junction bases unmatched: 6. The CDR3 DNA sequence: TGTGCCACCGGACTAGGCAGCTCCTACGAGCAGTACTTC. Its protein product is CATGLGSSYEQYF.

CDR3 sequence (DNA): TGTGCCAGCAGCTTAGAGGGAGTAGCGGGACTTAGCACAGATACGCAGTATTTT. Protein: CASSLEGVAGLSTDTQYF. The chain links TRBV13 to TRBJ2-3, with TRBD2 matching 8 bases. Looked up from germline, CDR1 is PRHDT and CDR2 is FYEKMQ (reference sequence). The CDR3 runs 18 residues. J lost 0 bases, V lost 1 base, and 9 bases had no gene match.

This chain joins TRBV6-1 and TRBJ1-5, with D unresolved. From germline, CDR1 is MNHNS and CDR2 SASEGT. There are 15 residues in the CDR3. V lost 1 base, J lost 4 bases, and 11 bases lay in between. In DNA form, the CDR3 reads TGTGCCAGCAGTGAAGGTTTTACAGTTAATCAGCCCCAGCATTTT. This codes for CASSEGFTVNQPQHF.

The chain carries TRBV6-5 and TRBJ2-1, with 9 bases aligning to TRBD1. V dropped 5 bases and J dropped 9; count of bases not matched to a gene: 11. Germline CDR1 and CDR2: MNHEY and SVGAGI. The CDR3 length is 15 residues. DNA for the CDR3: TGTGCCAGCAGTACCTCGGGACAGGGTATCGGTGAGCAGTTCTTC. It translates to CASSTSGQGIGEQFF.

In this sample, this clone turned up once. The J gene is TRBJ2-6, the V gene TRBV4-2; D gene unclear. Germline assignment: CDR1 LGHNA and CDR2 YNFKEQ. The CDR3 covers 16 residues. V was trimmed by 4 bases and J by 0 bases, leaving 10 bases between them. CDR3 bases: TGTGCCAGCAGCCGAGGTCCATCCTCTGGGGCCAACGTCCTGACTTTC. Translating gives CASSRGPSSGANVLTF.

The rearrangement uses TRBV29-1 and TRBJ2-3; possibly TRBD1 for D (6 bases). Trimming removed 6 bases at V and 3 bases at J, with 10 bases between. Germline V gene lookup returns CDR1 SQVTM and CDR2 ANQGSEA. The CDR3 contains 12 residues. The CDR3 is CSVTTGTDTQYF. CDR3 sequence (DNA): TGCAGCGTGACCACAGGGACAGATACGCAGTATTTT.

The chain has TRBV28 and TRBJ2-1; 10 nucleotides agree with TRBD2. V lost 7 bases and J lost 10; bases outside the gene matches: 13. The CDR3 is 15 amino acids. The V gene's germline CDR1 is MDHEN and CDR2 SYDVKM. The CDR3 loop is CASKSGRAFTNEQFF. The CDR3 nucleotides read TGTGCCAGCAAAAGCGGGAGGGCCTTTACAAACGAGCAGTTCTTC. The full variable domain, completed using reference TRBV28 and TRBJ2-1, is DVKVTQSSRYLVKRTGEKVFLECVQDMDHENMFWYRQDPGLGLRLIYFSYDVKMKEKGDIPEGYSVSREKKERFSLILESASTNQTSMYLCASKSGRAFTNEQFFGPGTRLTVL.

The CDR3 coding sequence is TGTGCCAGCAGCAATGACAGGGTATCCCAGCCCCAGCATTTT. Encoded protein: CASSNDRVSQPQHF. The chain employs TRBV27 and TRBJ1-5, with 7 bases that match TRBD1. This CDR3 has 14 residues. Germline V gives CDR1 MNHEY, CDR2 SMNVEV (reference sequence). With 6 bases clipped from V and 7 bases from J, the junction kept 9 bases outside the gene matches.

This chain links TRBV30 with TRBJ1-2, with 9 bases lining up with TRBD1. From germline, CDR1 is GTSNPN and CDR2 SVGIG (reference sequence). There are 18 residues in the CDR3. Trimming cost V 4 bases and J 4 bases; bases outside gene matches: 19. As DNA, the CDR3 is TGTGCCTGGATATCCGGGACCGGGACAGGGCTTTCTTCCTATGGCTACACCTTC. Residues: CAWISGTGTGLSSYGYTF.

V usage is TRBV5-5 and J usage is TRBJ2-6; D is ambiguous. The CDR3 covers 15 residues. The ends were cut back, 0 bases at V and 0 bases at J, with 4 bases in the middle. Germline loops: CDR1 SGHKS, CDR2 YYEKEE (reference sequence). CDR3 nucleotides: TGTGCCAGCAGCTTGGCGTACTCTGGGGCCAACGTCCTGACTTTC. Its protein product is CASSLAYSGANVLTF.

The gene calls are TRBV5-1 and TRBJ2-5, with 7 positions matching TRBD1. After removal of 0 bases from V and 5 bases from J, the junction contained 4 bases not matched to a gene. Germline V lookup: CDR1 SGHRS, CDR2 YFSETQ. The CDR3 is 14 residues long. In DNA, the CDR3 is TGCGCCAGCAGCTTGGATACAGGGGTCGAGACCCAGTACTTC. Protein: CASSLDTGVETQYF. Using reference TRBV5-1 and TRBJ2-5 for the parts outside the CDR3, the full variable domain is KAGVTQTPRYLIKTRGQQVTLSCSPISGHRSVSWYQQTPGQGLQFLFEYFSETQRNKGNFPGRFSGRQFSNSRSEMNVSTLELGDSALYLCASSLDTGVETQYFGPGTRLLVL.

The V gene is TRBV24-1, the J gene TRBJ2-3; 11 nucleotides match TRBD2. After removal of 6 bases from V and 3 bases from J, the junction contained 4 bases not matched to a gene. The CDR3 runs 15 residues. Germline values: CDR1 KGHDR, CDR2 SFDVKD. The CDR3 sequence: CATSLGTSGTDTQYF. CDR3 in DNA: TGTGCCACCAGTCTAGGGACTAGCGGTACAGATACGCAGTATTTT.

The chain recombines TRBV9 with TRBJ2-7, with a tentative D call TRBD2 (6 bases). Trimming removed 0 bases from V and 5 bases from J, with 9 bases in between. The CDR3 is made up of 13 amino acids. The V gene's germline CDR1 is SGDLS and CDR2 YYNGEE. CDR3 nucleotides: TGTGCCAGCAGCGTAGGGCTAGCGAACGAGCAGTACTTC. It translates to CASSVGLANEQYF.

The chain recombines TRBV25-1 with TRBJ2-7; 7 positions match TRBD2. V dropped 6 bases and J dropped 0; count of bases not matched to a gene: 8. Germline CDR1 MGHDK, CDR2 SYGVNS. The CDR3 has 15 residues. The CDR3 region has the DNA TGTGCCAGCAGACCCATAGCGGGCCTCTCCTACGAGCAGTACTTC. It specifies CASRPIAGLSYEQYF.